This TCR beta chain is from a study of blood T cell repertoires in COVID-19 (dated by TCRdb to the early 2020s). General notes on the study: The collaborator samples originated in the United States, Italy and Spain and spanned the acute and convalescent phases of COVID-19. The material from the prospective study consisted of cDNA or gDNA derived from T cells, B-cell-depleted T cells, or PBMCs. Subjects who had been exposed to COVID-19, were actively infected with it, or had recovered from it provided the deeply sampled blood TCRbeta repertoires that made up the dataset. A freely available public database, intended as a resource for researchers studying the immune response to SARS-CoV-2, is where the repertoires were released. Samples were obtained from the ongoing ImmuneRACE study (first 160 participants) and from 1,254 subjects provided by 6 global collaborators. Nearly every sample came with metadata listing a de-identified subject ID, COVID-19 status, age in years and sex. Where available, HLA class I and class II types were taken from metadata supplied by the sample provider and were not determined by assay-based typing. The paper's findings and limits, for the study overall: The quantity of clinical and demographic metadata differed by source and by participant and was supplied without curation.

From the germline V gene (reference sequence), CDR1 is GTSNPN and CDR2 is SVGIG. The CDR3 runs 16 residues from the cysteine to the phenylalanine. Of all the DNA, just the CDR3 is kept, 48 bases in frame from base 1. V lost 4 bases and J lost 5 bases, and the count of bases not matched to a germline gene is 10. TCRbeta CDR3 regions were amplified from genomic DNA using the immunoSEQ Assay, a bias-controlled multiplex PCR. Per the original workflow: Within the assay, amplification of reference gene primers was used to estimate how many nucleated cells each sample contained. To quantify the absolute abundance of each unique TCRbeta CDR3 rearrangement, sequence reads were collapsed and filtered. For each sample, productive Simpson clonality was calculated by taking the square root of Simpson's diversity index across productive rearrangements. What TCRdb holds here is the immuneACCESS table cut down to in-frame rearrangements. Part of the clones is not present; checked against another copy, under half of the missing clones reflect an unresolved V gene, and the others are unexplained. The V and J calls and clone size are taken from that table; D and trimming were inferred from the DNA. The sample table lists about 180,000 clones, approximately 78% of them with a count of one. Jointly, the top ten make up 17% of the sample.

Participants in the prospective study were enrolled through a virtual design, were aged roughly 18 to 100 years, and lived in roughly 26 United States geographic areas. In the prospective study, cohorts were assigned on the basis of participant-reported clinical history obtained from a screening survey and a study questionnaire. Recovered participants in ImmuneRACE Cohort 3 were defined by two consecutive negative NP/OP PCR tests, clearance by a healthcare professional, or resolution of symptoms. Each participant in the prospective study had whole blood, serum and a nasopharyngeal or oropharyngeal swab collected by mobile phlebotomists. Additional blood draws and questionnaires over an approximately two-month period could optionally be provided by prospective study participants. Before DNA extraction, blood samples from the prospective study were shipped at room temperature or frozen. For this clone: The target of this receptor is not known. No base quality information exists; no much larger clone differs at one position.

The receptor comes from a woman aged 45-59 years who had recovered from COVID-19. In this chain, TRBV30 is recombined with TRBJ2-2; TRBD2 agrees with 10 junctional bases. Sequences were obtained from PBMCs or T cells enriched from blood (not recorded which). The DNA is TGTGCCTGGATGCTCATAGCGGGAGGAGAGACCGGGGAGCTGTTTTTT. Its translation is CAWMLIAGGETGELFF.